Listed here are 4 T cell receptor beta chains from one sample, sequenced in a study of T cell repertoires in cytomegalovirus infection. TCRdb fed the reads into MiXCR, producing one record per CDR3 protein. The table shows under 350,000 distinct CDR3 sequences, with around 9.6% occurring only once. Sequencing was done on a sample of PBMCs. All receptors come from a human donor in good health (CMV status not recorded). Some clones in this sample may be carry-over from other donors' samples.

In this sample, this clonotype turned up many times. The chain has TRBV7-9 and TRBJ1-1; D is undetermined. The CDR3 extends over 15 amino acids. Between the trimmed V and J ends, which lost 5 bases and 1 base, there was a span of 14 bases. The germline V gene has CDR1 SEHNR and CDR2 FQNEAQ (reference sequence). For the CDR3, the DNA is TGTGCCAGCAGCCCCATCCGCAGCCAGAACACTGAAGCTTTCTTT. Amino acids: CASSPIRSQNTEAFF.

There are many counts of this clonotype. This sequence joins TRBV20-1 and TRBJ2-1, with TRBD2 as a possible D gene (5 bases). This CDR3 region has 17 residues. Germline lookup yields CDR1 DFQATT and CDR2 SNEGSKA (reference sequence). Trimming pared 0 bases from V and 12 bases from J, leaving 27 bases between. The CDR3, as DNA: TGCAGTGCTAGAGATCTTGAGCTGGACTTTCCGCTTGAGGGGCAGTTCTTC. As protein: CSARDLELDFPLEGQFF.

This clonotype was seen many times. The chain links TRBV28 to TRBJ1-4, with D possibly TRBD1 on 6 matching bases. CDR1 MDHEN and CDR2 SYDVKM come from the germline V gene. This CDR3 contains 15 residues. Trimming removed 4 bases from V and 6 bases from J, with 15 bases in between. In DNA, the CDR3 is TGTGCCAGCAGTTCCTTGGGGGCGCCTGATGAAAAACTGTTTTTT. Protein sequence: CASSSLGAPDEKLFF.

This clonotype was seen a few times. The chain recombines TRBV29-1 with TRBJ1-2; no definite D call. V was cut by 2 bases and J by 0 bases, with 7 bases left in between. Germline loops: CDR1 SQVTM, CDR2 ANQGSEA. This CDR3 comprises 13 residues. CDR3 DNA sequence: TGCAGCGTTGAACAGGTTTCTAACTATGGCTACACCTTC. It encodes CSVEQVSNYGYTF.